Included here is one TCR beta chain sequence, with context. These data originate in a study of blood T cell repertoires in COVID-19. At the level of the study: Sample material is recorded as cDNA or gDNA derived from T cells, B-cell-depleted T cells, or PBMCs.

The CDR3 is 14 residues long. CDR1 is SGHAT and CDR2 is FQNNGV in the germline V gene. Trimming pared 3 bases from V and 4 bases from J, leaving 13 bases between. Clones were sequenced by immunoSEQ multiplex PCR, and TCRdb holds only the in-frame ones, with some missing. The table shows around 310,000 clones, with roughly 86% occurring only once. The chain links TRBV11-2 to TRBJ2-7, with D hard to call. This receptor was obtained from a woman in her thirties who had recovered from COVID-19. Material for sequencing was PBMCs or T cells enriched from blood (not recorded which). CDR3 DNA sequence: TGTGCCAGCAGCTTTGTAAACGGTTGGTACGAGCAGTACTTC. As protein: CASSFVNGWYEQYF.